What follows describes a single TCR beta chain. TCRdb keeps only in-frame clones here, not all; method: immunoSEQ multiplex PCR. The sample includes about 72,000 clones, 87% of them seen just once. The record originates from a study of OX40 agonist ivuxolimab in advanced cancers. CDR1 is GTSNPN and CDR2 is SVGIG in the germline V gene (reference sequence). Trimming removed 3 bases from V and 3 bases from J; junction bases left unmatched: 2. This CDR3 region has 12 residues. This specimen consisted of CD4+ or CD8+ T cells sorted from blood, obtained in a trial of the OX40 agonist ivuxolimab. V gene TRBV30 combines with J gene TRBJ2-7; TRBD1 matches at 7 bases. The clonotype comes from an adult with an advanced solid tumor such as melanoma, head and neck, liver or kidney cancer. DNA for the CDR3: TGTGCCTGGAGCCGGGACAGCTACGAGCAGTACTTC. Protein: CAWSRDSYEQYF.